This passage covers 18 T cell receptor beta chains from one sample sequenced in a study of cytomegalovirus exposure and HLA in healthy donors. Here immunoSEQ multiplex PCR was the method, and the copy in TCRdb shows in-frame clones only, minus some. Here the sample spans fewer than 85,000 clones, 94% being singletons. The material sequenced was PBMCs. All receptors come from a woman between 18 and 30 years old in good health and CMV-seronegative.

The chain links TRBV14 to TRBJ1-1; D unresolved. This CDR3 spans 14 amino acids. V lost 0 bases and J 6 bases, leaving 11 bases between the germline ends. The germline V gene has CDR1 SGHDN and CDR2 FVKESK. The CDR3 loop is CASSQDLVLPEAFF. CDR3 nucleotide sequence: TGTGCCAGCAGCCAAGATTTAGTATTGCCTGAAGCTTTCTTT. The variable domain in full, completed from reference TRBV14 and TRBJ1-1, reads EAGVTQFPSHSVIEKGQTVTLRCDPISGHDNLYWYRRVMGKEIKFLLHFVKESKQDESGMPNNRFLAERTGGTYSTLKVQPAELEDSGVYFCASSQDLVLPEAFFGQGTRLTVV.

This sequence joins TRBV5-1 and TRBJ2-2, with TRBD1 identical over 9 bases. V dropped 4 bases and J dropped 6; count of bases not matched to a gene: 13. CDR3 length equals 17 residues. Germline CDR1 SGHRS, CDR2 YFSETQ. This chain's CDR3 is CASSRDPDRGFAGELFF. CDR3 sequence (DNA): TGCGCCAGCAGCCGAGACCCGGACAGGGGTTTTGCCGGGGAGCTGTTTTTT.

The rearrangement links TRBV6-5 to TRBJ2-7; TRBD1 is a possible D gene (6 bases). CDR3 size: 14 residues. Trimming cost V 7 bases and J 5 bases, with 18 bases left between them. Germline-derived CDR1 and CDR2 are MNHEY and SVGAGI. CDR3 in DNA: TGTGCCAGCATCAGGGGAGAGTACCCTCACGAGCAGTACTTC. Amino acid sequence: CASIRGEYPHEQYF.

The V and J genes are TRBV9 and TRBJ2-7; TRBD2 agrees at 8 bases. V dropped 3 bases and J dropped 4; count of bases not matched to a gene: 6. CDR3 length: 14 residues. Germline lookup yields CDR1 SGDLS and CDR2 YYNGEE. The CDR3 nucleotides read TGTGCCAGCAGCGAGGGACTAGGTTCATACGAGCAGTACTTC. This sequence encodes CASSEGLGSYEQYF.

The chain combines TRBV25-1 with TRBJ1-1; D possibly corresponds to TRBD1 (5 bases). Germline V gene sequence: CDR1 MGHDK, CDR2 SYGVNS. This CDR3 spans 14 amino acids. Trimming shortened V by 5 bases and J by 2 bases, and 12 bases separated the two germline ends. Written as DNA, the CDR3 is TGTGCCAGCAGTAACATAGGGGCCAACACTGAAGCTTTCTTT. Residues: CASSNIGANTEAFF.

This sequence joins TRBV19 and TRBJ1-3; 7 bases line up with TRBD1. CDR3 length: 15 residues. Trimming removed 7 bases from V and 1 base from J; junction bases left unmatched: 7. Germline CDR1 LNHDA, CDR2 SQIVND (reference sequence). The CDR3 is CASTLGTASGNTIYF. Written as DNA, the CDR3 is TGTGCCAGTACCCTAGGGACAGCTTCTGGAAACACCATATATTTT.

The chain combines TRBV5-4 with TRBJ2-5; 9 positions match TRBD2. This CDR3 region has 14 residues. Germline lookup yields CDR1 SGHNT and CDR2 YYREEE (reference sequence). V lost 4 bases, J lost 4 bases, and 5 bases stayed unmatched. CDR3: CASSLGLAPETQYF. The CDR3 DNA reads TGTGCCAGCAGCCTGGGACTAGCCCCAGAGACCCAGTACTTC.

V usage is TRBV2 and J usage is TRBJ1-5, with 8 bases matching TRBD1. Per germline, CDR1 SNHLY and CDR2 FYNNEI. J was trimmed by 6 bases and V by 8 bases; bases with no gene match: 6. This CDR3 has 13 amino acids. The CDR3 DNA follows: TGTGCCAGCGAGACAGGGGTTGGTCAGCCCCAGCATTTT. Protein sequence: CASETGVGQPQHF.

This sequence joins TRBV2 and TRBJ1-6, with TRBD1 identical over 10 bases. V was clipped by 7 bases and J by 7 bases; unmatched bases: 7. The V gene's germline CDR1 is SNHLY and CDR2 FYNNEI. This CDR3 contains 15 residues. The CDR3 DNA sequence: TGTGCCAGCAAGACACCGGGACAGGGGAATTCACCCCTCCACTTT. Protein product: CASKTPGQGNSPLHF.

The sample holds one count of this clone. The chain joins TRBV2 to TRBJ1-1, with 8 bases matching TRBD1. V trimming: 5 bases; J trimming: 1 base; junction bases outside the gene matches: 6. CDR3 length: 15 residues. Germline values: CDR1 SNHLY, CDR2 FYNNEI. Here the CDR3 DNA reads TGTGCCAGCAGTAAAGGACAGGGAGGGAACACTGAAGCTTTCTTT. Translation gives CASSKGQGGNTEAFF.

The CDR3 sequence: CASSSRTQSYEQYF. The CDR3 DNA is TGTGCCAGCAGTTCTCGGACACAATCCTACGAGCAGTACTTC. The chain is built from TRBV28 and TRBJ2-7, with D possibly matching TRBD1 (5 bases). The CDR3 is 14 residues long. CDR1 MDHEN and CDR2 SYDVKM come from the germline V gene. Trimming took off 4 bases at V and 1 base at J, with 11 bases between the two ends.

The rearrangement uses TRBV30 and TRBJ2-2; 7 positions match TRBD1. Germline CDR1 and CDR2: GTSNPN and SVGIG (reference sequence). The V gene end was trimmed by 5 bases and the J gene end by 7 bases; junction bases not matched to a gene: 10. The CDR3 runs to 14 residues. The CDR3 DNA reads as TGTGCCTGGGGCCCGGACAGGTTTAACGGGGAGCTGTTTTTT. Translation: CAWGPDRFNGELFF.

V and J are TRBV9 and TRBJ1-5; tentative D call: TRBD1 (5 bases). V lost 0 bases and J 4 bases, leaving 8 bases between the germline ends. Germline-derived CDR1 and CDR2 are SGDLS and YYNGEE. This CDR3 region has 14 residues. CDR3 sequence: CASSVGTLNQPQHF. The CDR3, as DNA: TGTGCCAGCAGCGTAGGGACACTTAATCAGCCCCAGCATTTT.

The chain recombines TRBV6-5 with TRBJ1-1, with 7 bases that match TRBD1. J gave up 0 bases and V 4 bases, and 5 bases lay outside the gene matches. Per germline, CDR1 MNHEY and CDR2 SVGAGI. The CDR3 runs 15 residues. In DNA form, the CDR3 reads TGTGCCAGCAGTTCCTACAGGGGAATGAACACTGAAGCTTTCTTT. It codes for CASSSYRGMNTEAFF.

The V call is TRBV10-1, the J call TRBJ1-5, with TRBD1 as a possible D gene (5 bases). Germline lookup yields CDR1 WNHNN and CDR2 SYGVQD (reference sequence). The CDR3 spans 16 residues. CDR3 bases: TGCCCTCAACGCCGGCAGGGAGGCGTTTGCAATCAGCCCCAGCATTTT. This translates into CPQRRQGGVCNQPQHF.

The chain has TRBV19 and TRBJ1-6, with 10 positions matching TRBD1. V lost 8 bases and J lost 7; bases outside the gene matches: 5. CDR3 length: 14 amino acids. Per germline, CDR1 LNHDA and CDR2 SQIVND (reference sequence). CDR3 in amino acids: CASDGTGENSPLHF. The CDR3 nucleotides read TGTGCCAGTGACGGGACAGGGGAAAATTCACCCCTCCACTTT.

The gene calls are TRBV27 and TRBJ1-1, with 8 bases matching TRBD1. Trimming took 5 bases from V and 0 from J; bases not matched to a gene: 11. The CDR3 loop spans 17 amino acids. CDR1 is MNHEY and CDR2 is SMNVEV in the germline V gene (reference sequence). CDR3 region: CASSPFPTGVMNTEAFF. DNA for the CDR3: TGTGCCAGCAGTCCCTTCCCGACAGGGGTAATGAACACTGAAGCTTTCTTT.

V is TRBV2 and J is TRBJ1-2, with D unresolved. The ends were cut back, 5 bases at V and 2 bases at J, with 15 bases in the middle. The CDR3 is 15 amino acids. The germline V gene encodes CDR1 SNHLY and CDR2 FYNNEI. The CDR3 nucleotides read TGTGCCAGCAGTCCCCTCAGGAATTTAAACTATGGCTACACCTTC. Translating it yields CASSPLRNLNYGYTF.